The clone carrying this TCR beta chain was picked up a small number of times. Its antigen remains unknown. CDR1 is SGHRS, CDR2 YFSETQ, per germline. CDR3 length equals 15 residues. J was trimmed by 5 bases and V by 2 bases; bases with no gene match: 8. The sample is drawn from a study of T-cell memory formation after mild COVID-19. Study context: Largely donor-specific sequence clusters came from two donors.

Points from the study as a whole: Those CD4+ clones that contracted were mainly in CM and EM (CD8+ ones in EMRA).

After 5'RACE with constant-segment primers, TCR alpha and TCR beta cDNA libraries carrying sample barcodes and UMIs were obtained. TCRdb independently ran MiXCR on the 5' RACE reads; one entry per CDR3 protein. This sample has 270,000 or so distinct CDR3 sequences, with around 17% found just once. The receptor's source is a man between 18 and 29 years old who had mild COVID-19 (a few samples of this study predate the infection). Cell type and time point are not known. The V call is TRBV5-1, the J call TRBJ1-1; 8 nucleotides match TRBD1. Sequences were obtained from PBMCs or a T cell subset sorted from them (not recorded which). The CDR3 spells CASSLRQGLGTEAFF. The DNA for the CDR3 is TGCGCCAGCAGCTTAAGACAGGGGTTAGGGACTGAAGCTTTCTTT.